One and the same sample provided the 4 T cell receptor beta chains below, sequenced in a study of shared clonotypes between healthy human individuals. Some clones are missing from TCRdb's copy, which holds only in-frame ones; the method was immunoSEQ multiplex PCR. The sample lists fewer than 1.8 million clones, 98% occurring once. The sequenced sample was naive CD4+ T cells sorted from blood. Subset in this sample: CD45RA+ positively selected. The receptors come from a young man in good health.

CDR3 coding DNA: TGTGCCAGCAGCTTGACACAGAACACCGGGGAGCTGTTTTTT. Its protein product is CASSLTQNTGELFF. The chain combines TRBV5-4 with TRBJ2-2; D unresolved. The CDR3 sequence is 14 residues long. Trimming cost V 1 base and J 1 base, with 5 bases left between them. Looked up from germline, CDR1 is SGHNT and CDR2 is YYREEE (reference sequence). Supplemented by reference TRBV5-4 and TRBJ2-2, the full variable domain reads ETGVTQSPTHLIKTRGQQVTLRCSSQSGHNTVSWYQQALGQGPQFIFQYYREEENGRGNFPPRFSGLQFPNYSSELNVNALELDDSALYLCASSLTQNTGELFFGEGSRLTVL.

This rearrangement joins TRBV10-3 to TRBJ2-1, with 10 positions matching TRBD2. The J segment lost 8 bases and the V segment lost 7 bases, leaving 14 bases of the junction unmatched. Germline CDR1 and CDR2: ENHRY and SYGVKD. The CDR3 totals 16 residues. The CDR3 coding sequence is TGTGCCATCACCCACGCCTCCCAGCGGGAGGGGGATGAGCAGTTCTTC. This codes for CAITHASQREGDEQFF.

The rearrangement links TRBV7-2 to TRBJ1-2; D is perhaps TRBD1 (6 bases). Germline V gene lookup returns CDR1 SGHTA and CDR2 FQGNSA. The V gene lost 5 bases and the J gene lost 4 bases, with 14 bases spanning the gap. This CDR3 region has 14 residues. The DNA of the CDR3 is TGTGCCAGCAGCGTACAGGGTATTCCCTATGGCTACACCTTC. It specifies CASSVQGIPYGYTF.

This rearrangement joins TRBV7-2 to TRBJ1-2; a weak D match, TRBD1 (5 bases). The germline V gene has CDR1 SGHTA and CDR2 FQGNSA. The CDR3 is 13 amino acids. Trimming cost V 5 bases and J 6 bases, with 13 bases left between them. The CDR3 loop reads CASSRGLGDGYTF. The CDR3 bases are TGTGCCAGCAGCCGCGGTTTAGGGGATGGCTACACCTTC.